This TCR beta chain was obtained from a study of T cell changes during pregnancy in multiple sclerosis. TCRdb's copy holds only in-frame clones and misses some; the assay was immunoSEQ multiplex PCR. Altogether tens of thousands of clones are present, 91% being singletons, with the ten largest covering about 0.48%. Germline lookup yields CDR1 SEHNR and CDR2 FQNEAQ (reference sequence). After removal of 1 base from V and 8 bases from J, the junction contained 3 bases not matched to a gene. This CDR3 is built from 13 residues. This TCR came from a female donor in good health, enrolled as a control in a pregnancy study. The chain links TRBV7-9 to TRBJ1-1, with 8 bases that match TRBD1. Source: CD4+ T cells from peripheral blood mononuclear cells, taken in the second trimester of pregnancy. The CDR3, as DNA: TGTGCCAGCAGCTTAGAGGGGACAGGAGAAGCTTTCTTT. Translation: CASSLEGTGEAFF.